At least ten counts were recorded for the clone carrying this T cell receptor (beta chain). This specimen comes from a study of T cells in Graves' hyperthyroidism and ophthalmopathy. Amplified regions were TCR beta CDR3 sequences from RNA transcripts. The HTBI set primed first-round TCR CDR3 RT-PCR. TCRdb re-derived calls from the multiplex PCR reads in MiXCR, one entry per CDR3 protein. The sample has fewer than 900,000 distinct CDR3 sequences, under 20% seen once; the top ten hold over 15%. The V end was cut by 5 bases, the J end by 6 bases, with 13 bases between. The CDR3 has 13 amino acids. Germline V gives CDR1 SEHNR, CDR2 FQNEAQ (reference sequence).

The sequence derives from a woman aged 50 to 65 with Graves' hyperthyroidism that later progressed to Graves' ophthalmopathy. Source material: blood. The chain joins TRBV7-9 to TRBJ1-1; tentative D call: TRBD1 (5 bases). The CDR3 region has the DNA TGTGCCAGCAGCACGAGTGCGGGGGCTGAAGCTTTCTTT. Protein product: CASSTSAGAEAFF.